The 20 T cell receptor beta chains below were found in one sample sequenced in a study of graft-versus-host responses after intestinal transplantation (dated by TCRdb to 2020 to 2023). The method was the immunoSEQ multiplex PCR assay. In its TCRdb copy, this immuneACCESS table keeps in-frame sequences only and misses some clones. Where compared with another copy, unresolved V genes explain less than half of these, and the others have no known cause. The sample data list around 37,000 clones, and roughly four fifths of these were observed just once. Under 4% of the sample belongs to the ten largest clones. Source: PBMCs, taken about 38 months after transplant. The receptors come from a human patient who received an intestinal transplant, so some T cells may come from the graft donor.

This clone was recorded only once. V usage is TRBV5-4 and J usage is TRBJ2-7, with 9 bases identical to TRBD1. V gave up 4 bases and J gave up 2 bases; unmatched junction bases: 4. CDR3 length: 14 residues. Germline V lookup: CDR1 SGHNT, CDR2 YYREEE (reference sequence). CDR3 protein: CASSTDRGPYEQYF. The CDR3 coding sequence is TGTGCCAGCAGCACGGACAGGGGACCCTACGAGCAGTACTTC.

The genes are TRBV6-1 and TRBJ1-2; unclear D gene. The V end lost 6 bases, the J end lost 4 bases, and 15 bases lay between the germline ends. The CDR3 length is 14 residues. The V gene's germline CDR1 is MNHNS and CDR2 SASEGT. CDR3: CASRGITPAYGYTF. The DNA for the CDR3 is TGTGCCAGCAGGGGGATAACCCCCGCCTATGGCTACACCTTC.

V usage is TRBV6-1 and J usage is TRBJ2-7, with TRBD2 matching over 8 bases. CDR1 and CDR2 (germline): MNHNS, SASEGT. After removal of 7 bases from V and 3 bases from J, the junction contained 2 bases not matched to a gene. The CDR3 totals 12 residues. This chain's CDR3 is CASKRGGYEQYF. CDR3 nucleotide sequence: TGTGCCAGCAAACGGGGGGGCTACGAGCAGTACTTC.

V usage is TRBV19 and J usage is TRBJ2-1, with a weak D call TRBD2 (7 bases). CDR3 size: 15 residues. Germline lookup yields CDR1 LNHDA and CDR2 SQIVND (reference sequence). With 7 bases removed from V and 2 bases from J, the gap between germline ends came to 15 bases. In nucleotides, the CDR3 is TGTGCCAGTACCACTCGGGGGGCGGCCTACAATGAGCAGTTCTTC. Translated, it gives CASTTRGAAYNEQFF.

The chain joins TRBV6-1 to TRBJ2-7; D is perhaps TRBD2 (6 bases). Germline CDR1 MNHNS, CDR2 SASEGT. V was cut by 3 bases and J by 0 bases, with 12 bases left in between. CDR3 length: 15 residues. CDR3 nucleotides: TGTGCCAGCAGTGAGTGGAGGGGTAGCTCCTACGAGCAGTACTTC. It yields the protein CASSEWRGSSYEQYF.

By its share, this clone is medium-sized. Here the CDR3 reads CASSEWGDSSYEQYF. CDR3 sequence (DNA): TGTGCCAGCAGTGAATGGGGGGACAGCTCCTACGAGCAGTACTTC. The V gene is TRBV6-1, the J gene TRBJ2-7; maybe TRBD1 (7 bases). This CDR3 has 15 amino acids. The V end was cut by 2 bases, the J end by 0 bases, with 11 bases between. Germline V gene lookup returns CDR1 MNHNS and CDR2 SASEGT.

This CDR3 reads CASSSQGHQPQHF. The CDR3 nucleotides are TGTGCCAGTAGTAGCCAGGGCCACCAGCCCCAGCATTTT. The gene calls are TRBV19 and TRBJ1-5; tentative D call: TRBD1 (5 bases). From germline, CDR1 is LNHDA and CDR2 SQIVND (reference sequence). V was trimmed by 4 bases and J by 7 bases, leaving 11 bases between them. The CDR3 spans 13 residues. Full variable domain (missing parts from reference TRBV19 and TRBJ1-5): DGGITQSPKYLFRKEGQNVTLSCEQNLNHDAMYWYRQDPGQGLRLIYYSQIVNDFQKGDIAEGYSVSREKKESFPLTVTSAQKNPTAFYLCASSSQGHQPQHFGDGTRLSIL.

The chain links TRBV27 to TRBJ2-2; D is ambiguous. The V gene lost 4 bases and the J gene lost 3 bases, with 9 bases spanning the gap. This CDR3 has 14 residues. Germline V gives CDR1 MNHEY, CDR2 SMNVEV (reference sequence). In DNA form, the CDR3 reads TGTGCCAGCAGTTCTCTATTGGACACCGGGGAGCTGTTTTTT. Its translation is CASSSLLDTGELFF.

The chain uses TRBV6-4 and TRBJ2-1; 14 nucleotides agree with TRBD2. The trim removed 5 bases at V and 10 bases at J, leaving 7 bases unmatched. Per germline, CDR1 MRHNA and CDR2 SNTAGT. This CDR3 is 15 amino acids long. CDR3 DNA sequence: TGTGCCAGCAGTTCCGGGACTAGCGGGAGTGGGGAGCAGTTCTTC. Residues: CASSSGTSGSGEQFF.

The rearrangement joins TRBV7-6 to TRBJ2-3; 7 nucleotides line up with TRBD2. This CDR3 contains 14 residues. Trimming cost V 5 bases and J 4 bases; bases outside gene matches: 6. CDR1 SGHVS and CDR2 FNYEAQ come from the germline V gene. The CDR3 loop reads CASSLGLGADTQYF. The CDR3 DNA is TGTGCCAGCAGCCTCGGACTAGGAGCAGATACGCAGTATTTT.

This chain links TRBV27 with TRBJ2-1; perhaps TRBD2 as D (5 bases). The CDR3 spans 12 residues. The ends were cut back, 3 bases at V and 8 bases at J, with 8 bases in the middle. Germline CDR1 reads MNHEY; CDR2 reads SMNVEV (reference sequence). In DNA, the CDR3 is TGTGCCAGCAGTTTGCCGGGGTATGAGCAGTTCTTC. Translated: CASSLPGYEQFF.

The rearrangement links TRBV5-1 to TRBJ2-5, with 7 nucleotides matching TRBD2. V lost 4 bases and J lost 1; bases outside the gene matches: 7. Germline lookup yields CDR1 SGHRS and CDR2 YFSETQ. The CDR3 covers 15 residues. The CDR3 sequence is CASSPWGGSQETQYF. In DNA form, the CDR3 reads TGCGCCAGCAGCCCGTGGGGCGGGAGCCAAGAGACCCAGTACTTC.

The CDR3 loop reads CASSPTGGRETQYF. For the CDR3, the DNA is TGTGCCAGCTCACCCACGGGGGGAAGGGAGACCCAGTACTTC. The chain recombines TRBV18 with TRBJ2-5, with TRBD2 matching over 7 bases. This CDR3 contains 14 residues. CDR1 KGHSH and CDR2 LQKENI come from the germline V gene. V shed 3 bases and J 5 bases; nucleotides not matched to a gene: 6.

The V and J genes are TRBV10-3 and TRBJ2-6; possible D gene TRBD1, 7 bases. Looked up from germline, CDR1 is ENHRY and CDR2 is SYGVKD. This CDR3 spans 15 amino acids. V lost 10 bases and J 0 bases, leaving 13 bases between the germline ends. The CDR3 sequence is CATGDSLSGANVLTF. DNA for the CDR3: TGTGCCACGGGGGACAGCCTCTCTGGGGCCAACGTCCTGACTTTC.

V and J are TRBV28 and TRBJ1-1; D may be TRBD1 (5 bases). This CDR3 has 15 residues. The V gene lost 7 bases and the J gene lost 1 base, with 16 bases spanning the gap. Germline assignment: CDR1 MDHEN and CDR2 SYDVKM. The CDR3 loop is CASTLPGRANTEAFF. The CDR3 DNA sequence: TGTGCCAGCACGCTGCCGGGACGAGCGAACACTGAAGCTTTCTTT.

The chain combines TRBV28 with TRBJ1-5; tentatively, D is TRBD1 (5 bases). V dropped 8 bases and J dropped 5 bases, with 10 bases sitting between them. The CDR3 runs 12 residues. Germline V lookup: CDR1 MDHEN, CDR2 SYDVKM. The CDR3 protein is CASGGGDQPQHF. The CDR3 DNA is TGTGCCAGCGGCGGGGGAGATCAGCCCCAGCATTTT.

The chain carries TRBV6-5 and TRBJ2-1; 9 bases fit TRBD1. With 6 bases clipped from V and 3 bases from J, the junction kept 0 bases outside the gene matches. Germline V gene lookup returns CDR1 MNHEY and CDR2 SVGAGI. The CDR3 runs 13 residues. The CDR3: CASRDRGYNEQFF. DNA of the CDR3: TGTGCCAGCAGGGACAGGGGCTACAATGAGCAGTTCTTC.

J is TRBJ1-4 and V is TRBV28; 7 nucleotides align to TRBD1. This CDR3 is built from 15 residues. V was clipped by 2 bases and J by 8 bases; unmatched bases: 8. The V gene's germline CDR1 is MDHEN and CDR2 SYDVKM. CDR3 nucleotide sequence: TGTGCCAGCAGTTTAAGGAGGGGGCCGAAGGAAAAACTGTTTTTT. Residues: CASSLRRGPKEKLFF.

CDR3 amino acids: CASRPWDTGELFF. The CDR3 nucleotides read TGTGCCAGCAGGCCCTGGGACACCGGGGAGCTGTTTTTT. The chain joins TRBV6-1 to TRBJ2-2, with no clear D. Trimming pared 6 bases from V and 3 bases from J, leaving 8 bases between. This CDR3 is 13 amino acids long. In germline, CDR1 is MNHNS, CDR2 SASEGT.

The CDR3 DNA is TGTGCCAGCAGTGACACAGGGAACCCCTTGTACGAGCAGTACTTC. It codes for CASSDTGNPLYEQYF. The V call is TRBV2, the J call TRBJ2-7; D might be TRBD1 (6 bases). Germline V gene data show CDR1 as SNHLY and CDR2 as FYNNEI. Trimming removed 3 bases from V and 4 bases from J, with 16 bases in between. The CDR3 loop spans 15 amino acids.